This TCR beta chain was identified in a study of cytomegalovirus exposure and HLA in healthy donors. Per the germline V gene, CDR1 is SGHRS and CDR2 is YFSETQ. V shed 8 bases and J shed 2 bases, with 12 bases lying between them. This CDR3 comprises 13 residues. Primers included in the PCR were 60 Vbeta and 13 Jbeta primers. The method was immunoSEQ multiplex PCR; TCRdb's version includes in-frame clones alone and lacks a portion of them. The sample holds around 150,000 clones; 55% to 70% are singletons and the top ten take about 2.9%. Study-wide findings and caveats: A later analysis associated roughly 15,000 TCR beta sequences with HLA alleles at a 0.05 false discovery rate. Presence/absence comparisons presumed near-even sequencing depth among donors. Sequencing probably produced one cluster of sequence variants that were highly shared. Most TCR beta V segments were productive about 87% or about 30% of the time in an earlier analysis.

This clone was seen a handful of times. Antigen specificity is unknown. This receptor was identified in a woman between 40 and 50 years old in good health and CMV-seropositive. Source material: PBMCs. The V call is TRBV5-1, the J call TRBJ2-3, with D tentatively TRBD1 (5 bases). The CDR3 DNA sequence: TGCGCCAGTTCTCAAGGGGCCACAGATACGCAGTATTTT. Translation: CASSQGATDTQYF. The entire variable domain, with the rest obtained from reference TRBV5-1 and TRBJ2-3, is as follows: KAGVTQTPRYLIKTRGQQVTLSCSPISGHRSVSWYQQTPGQGLQFLFEYFSETQRNKGNFPGRFSGRQFSNSRSEMNVSTLELGDSALYLCASSQGATDTQYFGPGTRLTVL.